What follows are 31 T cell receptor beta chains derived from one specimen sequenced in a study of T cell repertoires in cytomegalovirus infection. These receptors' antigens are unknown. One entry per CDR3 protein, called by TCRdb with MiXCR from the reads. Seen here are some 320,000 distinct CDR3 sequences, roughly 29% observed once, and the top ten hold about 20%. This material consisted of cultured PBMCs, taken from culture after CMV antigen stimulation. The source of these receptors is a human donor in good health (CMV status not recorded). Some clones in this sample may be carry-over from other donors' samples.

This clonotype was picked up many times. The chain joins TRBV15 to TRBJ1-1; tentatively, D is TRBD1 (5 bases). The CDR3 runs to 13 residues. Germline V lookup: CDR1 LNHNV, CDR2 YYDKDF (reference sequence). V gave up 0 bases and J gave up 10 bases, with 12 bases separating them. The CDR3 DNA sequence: TGTGCCACCAGCAGAGATGACAGCACTTCAGCTTTCTTT. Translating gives CATSRDDSTSAFF.

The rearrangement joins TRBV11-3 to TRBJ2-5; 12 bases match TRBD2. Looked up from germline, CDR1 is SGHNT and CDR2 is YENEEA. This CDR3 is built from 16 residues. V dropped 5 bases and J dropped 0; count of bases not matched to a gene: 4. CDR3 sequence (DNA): TGTGCCAGCAGCGCTCGGACTAGCGGGGACCAAGAGACCCAGTACTTC. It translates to CASSARTSGDQETQYF.

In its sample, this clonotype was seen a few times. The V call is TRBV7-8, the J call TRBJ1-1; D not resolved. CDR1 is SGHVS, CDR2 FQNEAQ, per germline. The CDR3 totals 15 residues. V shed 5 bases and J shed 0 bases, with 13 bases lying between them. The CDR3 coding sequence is TGTGCCAGCAGCACGAGCCCCAATGTGAACACTGAAGCTTTCTTT. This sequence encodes CASSTSPNVNTEAFF. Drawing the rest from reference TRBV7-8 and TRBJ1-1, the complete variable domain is GAGVSQSPRYKVAKRGQDVALRCDPISGHVSLFWYQQALGQGPEFLTYFQNEAQLDKSGLPSDRFFAERPEGSVSTLKIQRTQQEDSAVYLCASSTSPNVNTEAFFGQGTRLTVV.

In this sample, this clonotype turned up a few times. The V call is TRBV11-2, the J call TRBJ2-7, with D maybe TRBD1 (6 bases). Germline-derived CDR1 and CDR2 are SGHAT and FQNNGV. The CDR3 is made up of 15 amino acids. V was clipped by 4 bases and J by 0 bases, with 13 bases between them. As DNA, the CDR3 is TGTGCCAGCAGCTCACATAGGACAGCCTCCTACGAGCAGTACTTC. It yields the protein CASSSHRTASYEQYF.

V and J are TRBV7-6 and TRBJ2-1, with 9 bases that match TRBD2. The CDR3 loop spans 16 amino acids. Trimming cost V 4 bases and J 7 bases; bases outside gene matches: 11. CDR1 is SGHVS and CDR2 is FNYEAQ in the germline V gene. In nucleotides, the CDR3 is TGTGCCAGCAGCTCTAGGGGGGCGGGGGGGGATAATGAGCAGTTCTTC. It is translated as CASSSRGAGGDNEQFF.

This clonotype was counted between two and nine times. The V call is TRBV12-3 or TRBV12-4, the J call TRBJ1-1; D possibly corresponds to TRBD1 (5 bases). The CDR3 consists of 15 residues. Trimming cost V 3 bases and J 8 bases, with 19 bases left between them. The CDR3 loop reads CASSFSGGQLAEAFF. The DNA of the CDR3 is TGTGCCAGCAGTTTTTCCGGCGGACAACTTGCAGAAGCTTTCTTT.

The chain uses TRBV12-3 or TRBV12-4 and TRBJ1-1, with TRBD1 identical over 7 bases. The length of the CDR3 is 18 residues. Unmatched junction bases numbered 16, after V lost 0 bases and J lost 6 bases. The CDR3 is CASSLARAGGRSTAEAFF. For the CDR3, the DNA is TGTGCCAGCAGTTTAGCGCGGGCAGGGGGTAGGTCAACGGCTGAAGCTTTCTTT.

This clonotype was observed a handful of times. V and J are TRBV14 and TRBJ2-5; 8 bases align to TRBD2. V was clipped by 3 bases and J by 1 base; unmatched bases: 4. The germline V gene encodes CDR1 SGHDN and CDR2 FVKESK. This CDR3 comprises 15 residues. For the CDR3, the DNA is TGTGCCAGCAGCCAGAAACTAGCGGTCCAAGAGACCCAGTACTTC. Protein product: CASSQKLAVQETQYF.

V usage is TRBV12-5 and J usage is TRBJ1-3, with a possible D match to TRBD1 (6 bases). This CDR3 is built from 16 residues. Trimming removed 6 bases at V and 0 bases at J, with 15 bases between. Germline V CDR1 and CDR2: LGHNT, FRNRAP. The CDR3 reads CASGITQGNSGNTIYF. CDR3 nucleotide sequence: TGTGCTAGTGGGATCACACAGGGTAACTCTGGAAACACCATATATTTT.

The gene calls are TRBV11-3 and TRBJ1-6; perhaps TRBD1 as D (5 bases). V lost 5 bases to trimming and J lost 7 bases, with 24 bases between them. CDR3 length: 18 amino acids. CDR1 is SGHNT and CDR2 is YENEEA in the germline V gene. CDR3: CASSTRPPLYRSNSPLHF. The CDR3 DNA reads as TGTGCCAGCAGCACAAGGCCCCCCCTCTACAGGTCGAATTCACCCCTCCACTTT.

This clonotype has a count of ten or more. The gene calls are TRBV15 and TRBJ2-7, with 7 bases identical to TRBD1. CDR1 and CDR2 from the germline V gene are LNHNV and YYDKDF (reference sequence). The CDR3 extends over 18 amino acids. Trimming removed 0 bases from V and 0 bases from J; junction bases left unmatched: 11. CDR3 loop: CATSRDQGGQVLSYEQYF. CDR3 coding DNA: TGTGCCACCAGCAGAGATCAAGGAGGACAGGTTCTCTCCTACGAGCAGTACTTC.

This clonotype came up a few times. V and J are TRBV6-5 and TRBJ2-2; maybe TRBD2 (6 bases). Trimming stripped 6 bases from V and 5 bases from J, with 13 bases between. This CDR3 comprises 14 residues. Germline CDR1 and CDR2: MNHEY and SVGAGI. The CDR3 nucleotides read TGTGCCAGCAGAGGGGCGGGGCGGACCGGGGAGCTGTTTTTT. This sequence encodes CASRGAGRTGELFF.

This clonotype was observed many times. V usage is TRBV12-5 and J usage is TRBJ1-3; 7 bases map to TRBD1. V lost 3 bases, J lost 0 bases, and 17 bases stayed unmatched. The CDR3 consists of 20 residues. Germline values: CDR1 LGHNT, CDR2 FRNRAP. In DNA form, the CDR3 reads TGTGCTAGTGGTTTCCTCGGACAGGAGGGCTCACGCCACTCTGGAAACACCATATATTTT. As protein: CASGFLGQEGSRHSGNTIYF.

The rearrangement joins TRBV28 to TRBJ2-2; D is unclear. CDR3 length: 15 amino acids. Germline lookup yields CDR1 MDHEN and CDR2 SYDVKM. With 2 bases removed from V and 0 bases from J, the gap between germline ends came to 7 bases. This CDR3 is CASSLSMANTGELFF. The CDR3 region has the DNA TGTGCCAGCAGTTTAAGTATGGCGAACACCGGGGAGCTGTTTTTT. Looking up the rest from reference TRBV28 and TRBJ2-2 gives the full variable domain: DVKVTQSSRYLVKRTGEKVFLECVQDMDHENMFWYRQDPGLGLRLIYFSYDVKMKEKGDIPEGYSVSREKKERFSLILESASTNQTSMYLCASSLSMANTGELFFGEGSRLTVL.

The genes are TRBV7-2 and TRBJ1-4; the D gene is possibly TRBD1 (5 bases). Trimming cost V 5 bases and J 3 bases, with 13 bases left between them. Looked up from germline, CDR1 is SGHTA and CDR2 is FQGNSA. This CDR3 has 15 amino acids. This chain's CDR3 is CASSARGDPNEKLFF. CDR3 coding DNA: TGTGCCAGCAGCGCCCGGGGGGACCCTAATGAAAAACTGTTTTTT.

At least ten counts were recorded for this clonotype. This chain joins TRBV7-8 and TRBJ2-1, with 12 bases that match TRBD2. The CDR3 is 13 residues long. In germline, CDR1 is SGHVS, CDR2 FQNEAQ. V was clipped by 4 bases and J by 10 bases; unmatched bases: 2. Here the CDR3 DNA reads TGTGCCAGCAGCTATGGACTAGCGGGAGAGCAGTTCTTC. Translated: CASSYGLAGEQFF. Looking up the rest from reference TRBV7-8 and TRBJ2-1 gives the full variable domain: GAGVSQSPRYKVAKRGQDVALRCDPISGHVSLFWYQQALGQGPEFLTYFQNEAQLDKSGLPSDRFFAERPEGSVSTLKIQRTQQEDSAVYLCASSYGLAGEQFFGPGTRLTVL.

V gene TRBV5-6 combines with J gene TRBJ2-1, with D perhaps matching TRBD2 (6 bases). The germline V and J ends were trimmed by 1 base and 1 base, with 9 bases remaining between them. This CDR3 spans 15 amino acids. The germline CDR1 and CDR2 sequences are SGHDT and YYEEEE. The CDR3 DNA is TGTGCCAGCAGCTTGACGGGAGTATCCTACAATGAGCAGTTCTTC. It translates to CASSLTGVSYNEQFF.

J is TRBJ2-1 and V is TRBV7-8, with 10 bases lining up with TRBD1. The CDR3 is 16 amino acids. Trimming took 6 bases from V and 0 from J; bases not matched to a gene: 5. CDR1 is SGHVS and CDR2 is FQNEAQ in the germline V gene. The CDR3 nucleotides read TGTGCCAGCAGTCGGACAGGGGGGAGCTCCTACAATGAGCAGTTCTTC. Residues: CASSRTGGSSYNEQFF.

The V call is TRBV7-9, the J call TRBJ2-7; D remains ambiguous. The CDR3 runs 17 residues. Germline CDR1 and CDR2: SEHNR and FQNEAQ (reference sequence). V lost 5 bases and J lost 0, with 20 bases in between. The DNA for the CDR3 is TGTGCCAGCAGCGACCCCCGAGACTTATCGAGCTCCTACGAGCAGTACTTC. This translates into CASSDPRDLSSSYEQYF.

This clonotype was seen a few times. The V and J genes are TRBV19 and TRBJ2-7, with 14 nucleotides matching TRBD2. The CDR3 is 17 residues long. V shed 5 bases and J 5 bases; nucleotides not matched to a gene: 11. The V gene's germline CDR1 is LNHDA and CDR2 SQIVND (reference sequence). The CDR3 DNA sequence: TGTGCCAGTAGTCCGACTAGCGGGAGGGATCAGATCCACGAGCAGTACTTC. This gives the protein CASSPTSGRDQIHEQYF. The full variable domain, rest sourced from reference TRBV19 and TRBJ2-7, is DGGITQSPKYLFRKEGQNVTLSCEQNLNHDAMYWYRQDPGQGLRLIYYSQIVNDFQKGDIAEGYSVSREKKESFPLTVTSAQKNPTAFYLCASSPTSGRDQIHEQYFGPGTRLTVT.

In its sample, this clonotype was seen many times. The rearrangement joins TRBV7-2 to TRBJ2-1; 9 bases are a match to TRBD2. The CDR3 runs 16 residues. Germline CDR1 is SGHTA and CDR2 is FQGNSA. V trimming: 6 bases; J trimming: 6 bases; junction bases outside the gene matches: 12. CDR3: CASSSRSGGSINEQFF. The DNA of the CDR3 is TGTGCCAGCAGTTCGAGAAGCGGGGGGTCCATCAATGAGCAGTTCTTC. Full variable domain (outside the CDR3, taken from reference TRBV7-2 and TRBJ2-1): GAGVSQSPSNKVTEKGKDVELRCDPISGHTALYWYRQSLGQGLEFLIYFQGNSAPDKSGLPSDRFSAERTGGSVSTLTIQRTQQEDSAVYLCASSSRSGGSINEQFFGPGTRLTVL.

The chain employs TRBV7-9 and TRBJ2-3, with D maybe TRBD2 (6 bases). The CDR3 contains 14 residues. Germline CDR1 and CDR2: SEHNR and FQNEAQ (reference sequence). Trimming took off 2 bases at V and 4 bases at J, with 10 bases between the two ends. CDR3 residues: CASSLNWGADTQYF. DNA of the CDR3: TGTGCCAGCAGCTTAAATTGGGGGGCAGATACGCAGTATTTT.

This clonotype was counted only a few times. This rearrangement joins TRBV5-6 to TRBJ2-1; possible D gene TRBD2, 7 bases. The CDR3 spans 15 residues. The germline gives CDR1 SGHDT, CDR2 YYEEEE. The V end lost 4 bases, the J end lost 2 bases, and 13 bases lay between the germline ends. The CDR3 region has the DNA TGTGCCAGCAGCGGAGGGGGGGGGCCCTACAATGAGCAGTTCTTC. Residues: CASSGGGGPYNEQFF.

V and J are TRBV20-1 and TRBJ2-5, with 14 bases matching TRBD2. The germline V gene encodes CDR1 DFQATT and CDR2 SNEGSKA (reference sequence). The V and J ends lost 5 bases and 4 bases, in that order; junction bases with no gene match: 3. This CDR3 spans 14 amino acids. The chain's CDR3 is CSARTSGGRETQYF. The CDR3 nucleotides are TGCAGTGCTCGGACTAGCGGGGGGCGAGAGACCCAGTACTTC.

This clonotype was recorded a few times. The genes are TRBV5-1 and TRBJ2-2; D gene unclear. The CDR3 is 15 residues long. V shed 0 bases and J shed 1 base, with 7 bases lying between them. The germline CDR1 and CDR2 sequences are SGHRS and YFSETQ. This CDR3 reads CASSLGQENTGELFF. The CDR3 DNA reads TGCGCCAGCAGCTTGGGGCAGGAGAACACCGGGGAGCTGTTTTTT.

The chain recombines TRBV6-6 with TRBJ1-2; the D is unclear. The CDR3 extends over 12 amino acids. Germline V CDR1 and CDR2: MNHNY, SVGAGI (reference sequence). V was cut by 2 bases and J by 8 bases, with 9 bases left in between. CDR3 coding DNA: TGTGCCAGCAGTTACACCGGGTCGGGCTACACCTTC. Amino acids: CASSYTGSGYTF.

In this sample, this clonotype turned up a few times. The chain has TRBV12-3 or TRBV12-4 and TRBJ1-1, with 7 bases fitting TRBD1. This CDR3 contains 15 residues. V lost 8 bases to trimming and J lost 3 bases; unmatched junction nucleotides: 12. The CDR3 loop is CASGVWRGRDTEAFF. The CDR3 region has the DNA TGTGCCAGCGGAGTTTGGAGGGGGCGCGACACTGAAGCTTTCTTT.

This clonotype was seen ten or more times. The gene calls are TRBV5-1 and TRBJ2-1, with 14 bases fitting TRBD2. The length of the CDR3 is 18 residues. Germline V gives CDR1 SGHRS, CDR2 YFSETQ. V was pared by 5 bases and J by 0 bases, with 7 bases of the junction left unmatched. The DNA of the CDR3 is TGCGCCAGCAGGGGTGGGACTAGCGGGGGAAGCTCCTACAATGAGCAGTTCTTC. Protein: CASRGGTSGGSSYNEQFF.

CDR3 sequence reads: CASSFRGQHGYTF. DNA for the CDR3: TGTGCCAGCAGTTTTCGCGGTCAACACGGCTACACCTTC. The chain employs TRBV28 and TRBJ1-2; no clear D gene. The CDR3 is 13 residues long. Trimming cost V 3 bases and J 8 bases, with 13 bases left between them. The germline V gene encodes CDR1 MDHEN and CDR2 SYDVKM.

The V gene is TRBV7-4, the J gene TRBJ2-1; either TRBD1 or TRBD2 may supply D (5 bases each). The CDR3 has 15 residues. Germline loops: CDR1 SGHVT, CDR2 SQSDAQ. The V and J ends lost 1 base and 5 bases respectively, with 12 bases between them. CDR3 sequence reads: CASSLVSGADNEQFF. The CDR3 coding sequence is TGTGCCAGCAGCTTAGTCTCCGGGGCCGACAATGAGCAGTTCTTC.

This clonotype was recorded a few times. CDR3 sequence: CASSLLAGGPPDTQYF. CDR3 bases: TGTGCCAGCAGCTTACTAGCGGGAGGGCCCCCAGATACGCAGTATTTT. This sequence joins TRBV7-2 and TRBJ2-3, with 12 positions matching TRBD2. The CDR3 runs to 16 residues. In germline, CDR1 is SGHTA, CDR2 FQGNSA. J gave up 4 bases and V 2 bases, and 4 bases lay outside the gene matches.